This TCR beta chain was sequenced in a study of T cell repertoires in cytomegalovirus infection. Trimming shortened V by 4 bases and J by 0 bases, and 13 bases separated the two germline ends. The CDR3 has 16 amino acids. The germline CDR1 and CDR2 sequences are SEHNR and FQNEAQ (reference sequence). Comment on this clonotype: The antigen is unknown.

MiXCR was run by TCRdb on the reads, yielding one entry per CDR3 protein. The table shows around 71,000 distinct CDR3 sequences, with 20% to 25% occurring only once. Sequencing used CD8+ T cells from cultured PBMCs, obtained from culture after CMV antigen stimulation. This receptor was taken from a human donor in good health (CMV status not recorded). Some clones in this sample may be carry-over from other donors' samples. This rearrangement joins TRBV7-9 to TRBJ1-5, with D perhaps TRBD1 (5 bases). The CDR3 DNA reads TGTGCCAGCAGCTCGACAGCCAGTGTTAGCAATCAGCCCCAGCATTTT. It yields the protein CASSSTASVSNQPQHF.